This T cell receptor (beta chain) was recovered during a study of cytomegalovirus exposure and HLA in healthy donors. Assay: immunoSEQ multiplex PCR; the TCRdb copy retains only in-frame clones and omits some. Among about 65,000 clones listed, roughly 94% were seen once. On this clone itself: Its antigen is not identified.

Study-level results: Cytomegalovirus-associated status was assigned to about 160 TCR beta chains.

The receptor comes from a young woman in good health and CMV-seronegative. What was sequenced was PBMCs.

As DNA, the CDR3 is TGCAGCGTGGTGGACAGTAACTATGGCTACACCTTC. Translating gives CSVVDSNYGYTF. The V gene is TRBV29-1, the J gene TRBJ1-2; tentative D call: TRBD1 (6 bases). CDR3 size: 12 residues. Between the trimmed V and J ends, which lost 6 bases and 1 base, there was a span of 9 bases. Germline V gene lookup returns CDR1 SQVTM and CDR2 ANQGSEA.